This TCR beta chain was recorded in a study of blood T cell repertoires in COVID-19. Germline trimming cut 3 bases from V and 4 bases from J; bases unmatched to any gene: 4. The germline gives CDR1 SGHAT, CDR2 FQNNGV. The CDR3 contains 14 residues. Generated by immunoSEQ multiplex PCR, the TCRdb table keeps only in-frame clones and is missing some. The data hold roughly 290,000 clones, with 90% observed a single time. Sequencing input: PBMCs or T cells enriched from blood (not recorded which). The TCR originated in a young woman with acute COVID-19. This sequence joins TRBV11-2 and TRBJ2-5; TRBD2 agrees at 8 bases. The DNA of the CDR3 is TGTGCCAGCAGCTTCCAGCGGGAGAGAGAGACCCAGTACTTC. This gives the protein CASSFQRERETQYF.